The T cell receptor beta chain described here comes from a study of spatial heterogeneity in lung cancer. TCRdb reanalysed the 5' RACE reads using MiXCR and keeps one entry per CDR3 protein. The sample lists around 9,900 distinct CDR3 sequences, about 6% occurring once. This clonotype was detected many times. Antigen unknown. No DNA is shown, since the ends of the CDR3 on it are uncertain; the CDR3 is the one TCRdb lists. Study-level findings and limits: For expanded intratumoral alpha and beta TCRs, counts tracked tumor mutation counts.

The germline V gene encodes CDR1 KGHDR and CDR2 SFDVKD. The CDR3 length is 15 residues, termini included. Stated time point: sample taken at primary tumor resection. Samples were donated by 72 untreated early-stage non-small cell lung cancer patients. The source is a female donor with early-stage non-small cell lung cancer. The sample consisted of lung tumor tissue, taken at surgery. The gene calls are TRBV24-1 and TRBJ2-2; TRBD2, the D gene given by the table, was not confirmed from the DNA. CDR3 amino acids: CATSEGRKATGSCFF.